One and the same sample provided the 26 T cell receptor beta chains below, sequenced in a study of metastatic and nonmetastatic thyroid tumors. TCRdb re-called clones via MiXCR from the PCR reads. The table shows around 21,000 clones, with around 16% occurring only once. There were no patients who had received any treatment before thyroid surgery. The source material was blood. All receptors derive from a male donor with papillary thyroid cancer or a benign thyroid nodule (not recorded which). Some clones in this sample may be carry-over from other donors' samples.

This clone was seen at least ten times. In DNA form, the CDR3 reads TGTGCCAGCACCGGGGGGGCGTACACCGGGGAGCTGTTTTTT. Its protein product is CASTGGAYTGELFF. The gene calls are TRBV3-1 and TRBJ2-2; TRBD2 agrees at 8 bases. This CDR3 is 14 amino acids long. Looked up from germline, CDR1 is LGHDT and CDR2 is YNNKEL (reference sequence). V shed 7 bases, J shed 3 bases, and the junction held 4 bases outside the gene matches.

This chain links TRBV10-1 with TRBJ2-1; D assignment may be TRBD1 or TRBD2 (6 bases each). Per the germline V gene, CDR1 is WNHNN and CDR2 is SYGVQD (reference sequence). With 4 bases removed from V and 6 bases from J, the gap between germline ends came to 31 bases. This CDR3 region has 20 residues. CDR3 amino acids: CASSAQGRSGLDLGGNEQFF. The CDR3 DNA reads as TGCGCCAGCAGTGCTCAAGGGCGTAGCGGTTTGGACCTAGGGGGCAATGAGCAGTTCTTC.

This clone was seen more than once but under ten times. This rearrangement joins TRBV6-5 to TRBJ2-1; D gene ambiguous. This CDR3 contains 13 residues. CDR1 and CDR2 (germline): MNHEY, SVGAGI. V lost 2 bases and J lost 13, with 15 bases in between. The CDR3 protein is CASSYREHNHQFF. CDR3 in DNA: TGTGCCAGCAGTTACAGGGAACACAATCATCAGTTCTTC.

Remarks on this clone: This sequence may be a read error, since a much larger clone differs from it by one base. The chain employs TRBV2 and TRBJ2-1; weak D call: TRBD1 (6 bases). The V gene's germline CDR1 is SNHLY and CDR2 FYNNEI. Trimming stripped 7 bases from V and 14 bases from J, with 21 bases between. The CDR3 covers 13 residues. This CDR3 reads CASIRIPGPGEFF. The CDR3 nucleotides read TGTGCCAGCATCCGAATTCCGGGACCAGGGGAGTTCTTC.

By its share, this clone is medium-sized (0.01 to 0.1%). The rearrangement joins TRBV11-3 to TRBJ2-5; D uncertain. In germline, CDR1 is SGHNT, CDR2 YENEEA. This CDR3 is 14 amino acids long. V lost 1 base, J lost 2 bases, and 8 bases lay in between. The CDR3 sequence is CASSLGWIQETQYF. CDR3 DNA sequence: TGTGCCAGCAGCTTAGGGTGGATTCAAGAGACCCAGTACTTC.

This clone was seen ten or more times. The chain joins TRBV18 to TRBJ2-3; 9 bases fit TRBD2. This CDR3 is built from 15 residues. Germline CDR1 KGHSH, CDR2 LQKENI. The V segment lost 6 bases and the J segment 4 bases; nucleotides outside the gene matches: 8. This chain's CDR3 is CASSRGRAHSDTQYF. The DNA for the CDR3 is TGTGCCAGCTCTCGCGGGAGGGCCCATTCAGATACGCAGTATTTT.

This clone was counted at least ten times. The chain uses TRBV7-8 and TRBJ2-1; 7 bases agree with TRBD2. J was trimmed by 9 bases and V by 8 bases; bases with no gene match: 13. Germline V gene data show CDR1 as SGHVS and CDR2 as FQNEAQ. The CDR3 runs 14 residues. This chain's CDR3 is CASGEGRLEAEQFF. In DNA form, the CDR3 reads TGTGCCAGCGGGGAGGGTCGTTTAGAGGCTGAGCAGTTCTTC.

Concerning this clone itself: A much larger clone differs by one base, so this may be a read error. The rearrangement joins TRBV7-9 to TRBJ2-1; D uncertain. Germline CDR1 SEHNR, CDR2 FQNEAQ (reference sequence). The ends were cut back, 6 bases at V and 5 bases at J, with 5 bases in the middle. The CDR3 has 11 amino acids. The CDR3 region has the DNA TGTGCCAGCAGATGGGACAATGAGCAGTTCTTC. It codes for CASRWDNEQFF. The full variable domain, with the rest looked up from reference TRBV7-9 and TRBJ2-1, is DTGVSQNPRHKITKRGQNVTFRCDPISEHNRLYWYRQTLGQGPEFLTYFQNEAQLEKSRLLSDRFSAERPKGSFSTLEIQRTEQGDSAMYLCASRWDNEQFFGPGTRLTVL.

This clone was recorded at least ten times. The sample holds other DNA sequences that translate to the same CDR3. This sequence joins TRBV2 and TRBJ2-7, with D uncertain. The CDR3 is 14 amino acids. In germline, CDR1 is SNHLY, CDR2 FYNNEI. V dropped 1 base and J dropped 0 bases, with 7 bases sitting between them. CDR3 DNA sequence: TGTGCCAGCAGTGAAGGGACGCGCTCCTACGAGCAGTACTTC. Translating gives CASSEGTRSYEQYF.

V usage is TRBV20-1 and J usage is TRBJ2-2; no definite D call. This CDR3 has 14 amino acids. The V end lost 8 bases, the J end lost 1 base, and 14 bases lay between the germline ends. In germline, CDR1 is DFQATT, CDR2 SNEGSKA (reference sequence). CDR3 coding DNA: TGCAGTCTAGGCTCTGGGGTGAACACCGGGGAGCTGTTTTTT. Protein sequence: CSLGSGVNTGELFF.

This clone was observed many times. V and J are TRBV5-1 and TRBJ2-7, with D possibly matching TRBD1 (6 bases). The germline V and J ends were trimmed by 5 bases and 4 bases, with 13 bases remaining between them. Germline V gene data show CDR1 as SGHRS and CDR2 as YFSETQ. The length of the CDR3 is 13 residues. The CDR3: CASSTGFRYEQYF. The DNA of the CDR3 is TGCGCCAGCAGTACAGGGTTCAGATACGAGCAGTACTTC.

CDR3 DNA sequence: TGTGCCAGCAGCTCGCAGCGGGGGGGCCTTTTGGATACGCAGTATTTT. Its translation: CASSSQRGGLLDTQYF. The gene calls are TRBV5-4 and TRBJ2-3, with 10 bases fitting TRBD2. Unmatched junction bases numbered 10, after V lost 3 bases and J lost 6 bases. The CDR3 has 16 residues. Germline loops: CDR1 SGHNT, CDR2 YYREEE (reference sequence). Supplemented by reference TRBV5-4 and TRBJ2-3, the full variable domain reads ETGVTQSPTHLIKTRGQQVTLRCSSQSGHNTVSWYQQALGQGPQFIFQYYREEENGRGNFPPRFSGLQFPNYSSELNVNALELDDSALYLCASSSQRGGLLDTQYFGPGTRLTVL.

This clone was observed many times. Different DNA sequences within this sample yield the same CDR3. The rearrangement joins TRBV28 to TRBJ1-1; no definite D call. V lost 8 bases and J 9 bases, leaving 16 bases between the germline ends. The CDR3 loop spans 12 amino acids. Germline V CDR1 and CDR2: MDHEN, SYDVKM. DNA for the CDR3: TGTGCCAGCCACGCTCCCCTGGGAAAAGCTTTCTTT. Translation gives CASHAPLGKAFF. The variable domain in full, completed from reference TRBV28 and TRBJ1-1, reads DVKVTQSSRYLVKRTGEKVFLECVQDMDHENMFWYRQDPGLGLRLIYFSYDVKMKEKGDIPEGYSVSREKKERFSLILESASTNQTSMYLCASHAPLGKAFFGQGTRLTVV.

This clone is labeled as medium-sized (0.01 to 0.1%). The CDR3 DNA reads TGTGCCAGCTCACCAAGACAGGGGGGGGACGAGCAGTACTTC. This gives the protein CASSPRQGGDEQYF. The chain combines TRBV18 with TRBJ2-7; 9 positions agree with TRBD1. Germline CDR1 KGHSH, CDR2 LQKENI. V lost 2 bases to trimming and J lost 5 bases; unmatched junction nucleotides: 4. The CDR3 consists of 14 residues.

This clone was seen repeatedly, ten times or more. The chain joins TRBV20-1 to TRBJ2-2; no reliable D call. The CDR3 consists of 14 residues. The germline V and J ends were trimmed by 5 bases and 7 bases, with 17 bases remaining between them. Germline assignment: CDR1 DFQATT and CDR2 SNEGSKA (reference sequence). This chain's CDR3 is CSAPSRYKIGELFF. DNA of the CDR3: TGCAGTGCTCCCTCGCGATATAAAATCGGGGAGCTGTTTTTT.

This clone was picked up many times. The CDR3 spells CASSLDLRVYEQYF. CDR3 nucleotides: TGTGCCAGCAGCTTAGATCTAAGAGTCTACGAGCAGTACTTC. This chain joins TRBV11-2 and TRBJ2-7; D ambiguous. The V gene's germline CDR1 is SGHAT and CDR2 FQNNGV. The germline V and J ends were trimmed by 0 bases and 3 bases, with 9 bases remaining between them. The CDR3 covers 14 residues.

This clone has just a few counts. The chain couples TRBV28 to TRBJ1-6; 9 positions match TRBD1. Germline V gene data show CDR1 as MDHEN and CDR2 as SYDVKM. The CDR3 is made up of 13 amino acids. After removal of 11 bases from V and 10 bases from J, the junction contained 9 bases not matched to a gene. This CDR3 is CAGGQGSFSPLHF. Here the CDR3 DNA reads TGTGCCGGAGGACAGGGGTCGTTCTCACCCCTCCACTTT. Complete variable domain (other parts from reference TRBV28 and TRBJ1-6): DVKVTQSSRYLVKRTGEKVFLECVQDMDHENMFWYRQDPGLGLRLIYFSYDVKMKEKGDIPEGYSVSREKKERFSLILESASTNQTSMYLCAGGQGSFSPLHFGNGTRLTVT.

Turning to this clone: This sequence may be a read error, since a much larger clone differs from it by one base. V usage is TRBV5-1 and J usage is TRBJ1-2; D gene unclear. The CDR3 totals 16 residues. Trimming removed 2 bases at V and 4 bases at J, with 18 bases between. Looked up from germline, CDR1 is SGHRS and CDR2 is YFSETQ. CDR3 in amino acids: CASSLEVQQWGYGYTF. The CDR3 DNA follows: TGCGCCAGCAGCTTAGAGGTACAGCAGTGGGGCTATGGCTACACCTTC.

V usage is TRBV12-3 or TRBV12-4 and J usage is TRBJ1-5; D unclear. V was pared by 1 base and J by 10 bases, with 11 bases between. This CDR3 has 13 residues. The CDR3 here is CASSLEGPSPQHF. The CDR3 DNA follows: TGTGCCAGCAGTTTAGAAGGACCATCCCCCCAGCATTTT.

This clone appeared many times. This chain joins TRBV28 and TRBJ1-1; D is unclear. The germline V and J ends were trimmed by 8 bases and 4 bases, with 11 bases remaining between them. This CDR3 has 12 residues. Per germline, CDR1 MDHEN and CDR2 SYDVKM. The CDR3 is CASVGDVTEAFF. CDR3 bases: TGTGCCAGCGTGGGAGATGTCACTGAAGCTTTCTTT.

As to this clone: The junction and the germline gene differ at one end; a read error may be behind it. Other DNA sequences in the sample encode the same CDR3. The chain combines TRBV9 with TRBJ1-2; the match to TRBD1 covers 8 bases. The CDR3 sequence is 13 residues long. The germline gives CDR1 SGDLS, CDR2 YYNGEE. DNA for the CDR3: TGTGCAAGCAGCACGGGACAGGTGGAAGGCTACACTTTC. Its protein product is CASSTGQVEGYTF.

The chain has TRBV18 and TRBJ1-1, with 7 nucleotides matching TRBD1. CDR3 length: 15 residues. Losses at the gene ends were 5 bases for V and 5 bases for J; bases not matched to a gene: 11. Germline V lookup: CDR1 KGHSH, CDR2 LQKENI. CDR3 nucleotides: TGTGCCAGCTCAGGAGAGACAGGGCAGAAAACTGAAGCTTTCTTT. It codes for CASSGETGQKTEAFF.

This clone was counted at least ten times. V and J are TRBV4-2 and TRBJ2-2, with 8 bases that match TRBD2. CDR1 and CDR2 (germline): LGHNA, YNFKEQ. Unmatched junction bases numbered 7, after V lost 4 bases and J lost 6 bases. CDR3 size: 15 residues. CDR3 DNA: TGTGCCAGCAGCCTTACTAGCGGAGGGGCCGGGGAGCTGTTTTTT. Protein product: CASSLTSGGAGELFF.

This clone was observed a handful of times. Other DNA sequences in the sample encode the same CDR3. CDR3 region: CASSEYPGQPQHF. The DNA for the CDR3 is TGCGCCAGCAGTGAGTATCCAGGTCAGCCCCAGCATTTT. The chain uses TRBV10-2 and TRBJ1-5; no clear D. Trimming took 1 base from V and 6 from J, leaving 7 bases between them. CDR3 size: 13 residues. Germline values: CDR1 WSHSY, CDR2 SAAADI.

A word on this clone: At one of its ends the junction is not consistent with the germline gene, which may arise from a read error. In DNA, the CDR3 is TGTTCCAGCAGCTTGGTTTTGACAGGTGGCGAGCAGTTCTTC. Translating it yields CSSSLVLTGGEQFF. The chain links TRBV5-6 to TRBJ2-1; D perhaps matches TRBD1 (6 bases). Per the germline V gene, CDR1 is SGHDT and CDR2 is YYEEEE. The CDR3 is made up of 14 amino acids.

This clone was counted between two and nine times. Compared with germline, one end of the junction differs, possibly owing to a read error. V is TRBV7-7 and J is TRBJ1-1; D is ambiguous. The CDR3 runs 13 residues. Germline V gene sequence: CDR1 SSHAT, CDR2 FNYEAQ (reference sequence). CDR3: CASSSRPLRRAFF. CDR3 nucleotides: TGTGCTAGCAGCTCGAGGCCGTTAAGGAGGGCTTTCTTT.